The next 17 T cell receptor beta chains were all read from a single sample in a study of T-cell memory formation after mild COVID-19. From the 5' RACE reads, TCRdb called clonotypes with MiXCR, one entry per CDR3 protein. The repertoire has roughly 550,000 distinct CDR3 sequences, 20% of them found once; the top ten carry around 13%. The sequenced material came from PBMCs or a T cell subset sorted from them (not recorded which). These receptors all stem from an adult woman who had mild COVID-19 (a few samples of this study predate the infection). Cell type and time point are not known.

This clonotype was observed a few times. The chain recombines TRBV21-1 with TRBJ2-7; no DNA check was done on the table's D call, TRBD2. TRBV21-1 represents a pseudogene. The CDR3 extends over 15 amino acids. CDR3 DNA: TGTGCCAGCAGGGCGGGACTAGCGGGAGAGAACGAGCAGTACTTC. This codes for CASRAGLAGENEQYF.

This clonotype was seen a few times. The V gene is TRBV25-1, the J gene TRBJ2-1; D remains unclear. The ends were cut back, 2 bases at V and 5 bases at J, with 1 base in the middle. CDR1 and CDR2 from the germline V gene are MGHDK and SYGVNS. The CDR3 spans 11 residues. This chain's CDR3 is CASSEDNEQFF. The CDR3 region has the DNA TGTGCCAGCAGTGAAGACAATGAGCAGTTCTTC.

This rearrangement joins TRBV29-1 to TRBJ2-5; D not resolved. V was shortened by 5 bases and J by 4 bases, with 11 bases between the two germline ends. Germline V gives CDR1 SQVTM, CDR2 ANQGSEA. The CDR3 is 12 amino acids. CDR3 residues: CSVSTWAETQYF. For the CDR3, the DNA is TGCAGCGTTTCGACATGGGCAGAGACCCAGTACTTC.

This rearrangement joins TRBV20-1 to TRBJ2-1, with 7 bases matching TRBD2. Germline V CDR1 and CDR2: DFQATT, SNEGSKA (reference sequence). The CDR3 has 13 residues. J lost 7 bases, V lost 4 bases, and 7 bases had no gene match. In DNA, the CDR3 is TGCAGTGCTACTCCCACCGGGGGGAATGAGCAGTTCTTC. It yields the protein CSATPTGGNEQFF.

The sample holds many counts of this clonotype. The CDR3 reads CASRNSYSYEQYF. DNA of the CDR3: TGTGCCAGCAGAAACTCCTATAGTTACGAGCAGTACTTC. The rearrangement joins TRBV12-3 or TRBV12-4 to TRBJ2-7; D is uncertain. Trimming took off 6 bases at V and 4 bases at J, with 13 bases between the two ends. This CDR3 has 13 amino acids.

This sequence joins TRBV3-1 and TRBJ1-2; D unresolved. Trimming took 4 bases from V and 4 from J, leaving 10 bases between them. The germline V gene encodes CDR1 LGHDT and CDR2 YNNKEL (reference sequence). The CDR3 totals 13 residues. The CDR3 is CASSPDPLYGYTF. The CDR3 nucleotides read TGTGCCAGCAGCCCCGACCCTCTCTATGGCTACACCTTC.

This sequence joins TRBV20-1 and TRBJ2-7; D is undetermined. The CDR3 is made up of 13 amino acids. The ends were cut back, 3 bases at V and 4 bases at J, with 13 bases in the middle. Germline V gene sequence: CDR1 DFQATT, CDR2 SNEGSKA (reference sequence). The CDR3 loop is CSASRNILYEQYF. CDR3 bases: TGCAGTGCTAGTAGAAACATCTTATACGAGCAGTACTTC.

CDR3 nucleotide sequence: TGTGCCATCAGTCCGGCCGGGACAGGGAACGAGCAGTACTTC. Translating it yields CAISPAGTGNEQYF. The rearrangement joins TRBV10-3 to TRBJ2-7; 9 nucleotides agree with TRBD1. CDR1 and CDR2 from the germline V gene are ENHRY and SYGVKD. The CDR3 extends over 14 amino acids. V lost 5 bases and J lost 5; bases outside the gene matches: 7.

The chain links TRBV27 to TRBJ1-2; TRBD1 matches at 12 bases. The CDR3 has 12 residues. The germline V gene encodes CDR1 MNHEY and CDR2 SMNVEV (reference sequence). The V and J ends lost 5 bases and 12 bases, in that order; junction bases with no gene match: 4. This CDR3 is CASSHGTGGNTF. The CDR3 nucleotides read TGTGCCAGCAGTCACGGGACAGGGGGCAACACCTTC.

CDR3 coding DNA: TGCGCCAGCAGCGCTGACAGGGGGCGCCGGAACTATGGCTACACCTTC. Protein: CASSADRGRRNYGYTF. The J gene is TRBJ1-2, the V gene TRBV5-1, with TRBD1 matching over 10 bases. CDR1 is SGHRS, CDR2 YFSETQ, per germline. The CDR3 runs to 16 residues. V gave up 4 bases and J gave up 2 bases; unmatched junction bases: 8.

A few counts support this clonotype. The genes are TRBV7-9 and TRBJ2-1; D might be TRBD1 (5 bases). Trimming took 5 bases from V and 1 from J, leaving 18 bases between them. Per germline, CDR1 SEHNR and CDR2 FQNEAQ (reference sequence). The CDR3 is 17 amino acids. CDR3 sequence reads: CASSSAESGNSYNEQFF. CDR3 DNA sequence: TGTGCCAGCAGCAGCGCAGAGTCAGGGAATTCCTACAATGAGCAGTTCTTC. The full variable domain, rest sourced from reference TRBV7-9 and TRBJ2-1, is DTGVSQNPRHKITKRGQNVTFRCDPISEHNRLYWYRQTLGQGPEFLTYFQNEAQLEKSRLLSDRFSAERPKGSFSTLEIQRTEQGDSAMYLCASSSAESGNSYNEQFFGPGTRLTVL.

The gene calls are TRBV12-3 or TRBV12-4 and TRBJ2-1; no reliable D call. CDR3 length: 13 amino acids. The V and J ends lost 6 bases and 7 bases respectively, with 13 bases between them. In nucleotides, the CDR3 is TGTGCCAGCAGCCCTCTTCTCATAAATGAGCAGTTCTTC. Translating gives CASSPLLINEQFF.

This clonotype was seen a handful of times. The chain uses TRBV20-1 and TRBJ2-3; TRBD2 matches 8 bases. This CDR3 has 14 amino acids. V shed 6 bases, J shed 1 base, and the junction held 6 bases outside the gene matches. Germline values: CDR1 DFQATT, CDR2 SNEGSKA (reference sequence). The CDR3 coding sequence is TGCAGTGCGGTACAAGCGGGGGGCACAGATACGCAGTATTTT. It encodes CSAVQAGGTDTQYF.

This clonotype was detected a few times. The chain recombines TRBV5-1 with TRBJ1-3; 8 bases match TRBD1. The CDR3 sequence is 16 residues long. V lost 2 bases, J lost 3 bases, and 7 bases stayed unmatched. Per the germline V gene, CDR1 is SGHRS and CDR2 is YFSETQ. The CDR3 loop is CASSLTTGDFGNTIYF. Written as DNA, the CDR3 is TGCGCCAGCAGCTTAACGACAGGGGACTTTGGAAACACCATATATTTT.

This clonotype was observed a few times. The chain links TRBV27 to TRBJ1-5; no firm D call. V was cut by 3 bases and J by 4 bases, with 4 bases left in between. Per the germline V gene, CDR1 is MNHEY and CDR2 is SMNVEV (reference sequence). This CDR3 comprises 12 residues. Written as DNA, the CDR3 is TGTGCCAGCAGTTTCGAAAATCAGCCCCAGCATTTT. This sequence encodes CASSFENQPQHF.

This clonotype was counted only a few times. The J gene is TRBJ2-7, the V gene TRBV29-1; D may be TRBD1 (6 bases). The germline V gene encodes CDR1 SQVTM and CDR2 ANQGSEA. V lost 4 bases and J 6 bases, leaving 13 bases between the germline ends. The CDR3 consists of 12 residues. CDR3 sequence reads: CSVGGLGAEQYF. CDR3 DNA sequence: TGCAGCGTTGGGGGCCTGGGGGCCGAGCAGTACTTC.

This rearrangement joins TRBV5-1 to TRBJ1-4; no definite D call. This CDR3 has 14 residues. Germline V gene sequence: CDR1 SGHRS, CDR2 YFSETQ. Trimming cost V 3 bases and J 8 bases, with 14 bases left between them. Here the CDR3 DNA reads TGCGCCAGCAGCTCGGGTGATGGGGAAGAAAAACTGTTTTTT. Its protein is CASSSGDGEEKLFF.